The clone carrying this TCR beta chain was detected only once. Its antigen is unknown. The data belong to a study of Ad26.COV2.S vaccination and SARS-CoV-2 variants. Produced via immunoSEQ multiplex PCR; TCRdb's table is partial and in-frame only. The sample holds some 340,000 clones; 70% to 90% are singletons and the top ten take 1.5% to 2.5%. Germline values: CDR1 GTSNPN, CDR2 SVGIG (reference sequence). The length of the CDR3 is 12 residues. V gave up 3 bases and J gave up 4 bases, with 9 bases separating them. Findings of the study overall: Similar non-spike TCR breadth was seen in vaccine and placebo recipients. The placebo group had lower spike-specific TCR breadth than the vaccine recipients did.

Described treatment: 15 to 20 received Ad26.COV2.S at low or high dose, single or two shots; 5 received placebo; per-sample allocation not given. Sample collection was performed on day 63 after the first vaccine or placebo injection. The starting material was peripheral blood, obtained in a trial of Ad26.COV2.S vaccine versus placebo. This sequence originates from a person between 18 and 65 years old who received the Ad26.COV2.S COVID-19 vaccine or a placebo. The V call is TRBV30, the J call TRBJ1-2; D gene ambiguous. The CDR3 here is CAWRRRTYGYTF. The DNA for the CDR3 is TGTGCCTGGAGGCGGAGAACCTATGGCTACACCTTC. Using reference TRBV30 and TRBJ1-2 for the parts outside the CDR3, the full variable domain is SQTIHQWPATLVQPVGSPLSLECTVEGTSNPNLYWYRQAAGRGLQLLFYSVGIGQISSEVPQNLSASRPQDRQFILSSKKLLLSDSGFYLCAWRRRTYGYTFGSGTRLTVV.